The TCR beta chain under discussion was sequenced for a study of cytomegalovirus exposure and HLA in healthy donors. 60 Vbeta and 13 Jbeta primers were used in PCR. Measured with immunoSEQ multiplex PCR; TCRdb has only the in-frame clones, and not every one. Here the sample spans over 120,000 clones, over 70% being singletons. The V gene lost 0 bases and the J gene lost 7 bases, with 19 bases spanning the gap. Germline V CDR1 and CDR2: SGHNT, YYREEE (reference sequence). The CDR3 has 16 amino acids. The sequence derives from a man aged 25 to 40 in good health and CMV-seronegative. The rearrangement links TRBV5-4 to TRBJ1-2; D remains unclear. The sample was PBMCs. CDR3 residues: CASSLAGEGSRGGYTF. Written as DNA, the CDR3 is TGTGCCAGCAGCTTGGCCGGGGAAGGGAGCCGTGGTGGCTACACCTTC. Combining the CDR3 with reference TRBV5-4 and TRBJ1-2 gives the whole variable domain ETGVTQSPTHLIKTRGQQVTLRCSSQSGHNTVSWYQQALGQGPQFIFQYYREEENGRGNFPPRFSGLQFPNYSSELNVNALELDDSALYLCASSLAGEGSRGGYTFGSGTRLTVV.